This T cell receptor (beta chain) was observed in a study of shared clonotypes between healthy human individuals (dated by TCRdb to 2018 to 2020). Some background on the complete study: The cohort included three men and a couple of women between 18 and 49 years of age. The study deeply sequenced blood TCR repertoires of about 5 healthy adults to estimate repertoire size and the extent of clonotype sharing between individuals. Each donor's leukapheresis produced roughly between about 0.9 and 9.5 billion PBMCs. Per donor, three plates each were used for CD4 naive and CD4 memory, two for CD8 naive, and one for CD8 memory. To increase sequencing depth and limit assay-specific biases, different laboratories used diverse techniques to prepare libraries and sequence TCR repertoires.

Concerning this clone: Its cognate antigen has yet to be identified. No much larger clonotype is one base removed from it; base qualities were not supplied. The sample holds other DNA sequences that translate to the same CDR3.

Healthy HIV-negative adults with no recently reported acute infections or vaccinations were included as donors. Every donor was a Caucasian adult residing in Nashville, Tennessee, USA. CD4+ T cells were enriched by magnetic negative selection; naive cells were then positively selected on CD45RA, and the negative fraction formed the memory subset. After blood collection by leukapheresis, PBMCs were isolated using Ficoll-Histopaque density gradient centrifugation and then cryopreserved in the vapor phase of liquid nitrogen. Purity and quantity of every magnetically sorted T cell population were checked by analytical flow cytometry. From each sorted fraction, genomic DNA was isolated and quantified by UV absorbance on a Nanodrop 2000c. Study-wide conclusions, independent of this receptor: Because the study included a small number of donors, the genetic and exposure-history diversity represented was limited. Sampling was restricted to blood, and TCR repertoires in tissues likely differ from the TCR repertoires found in blood. Sharing across several donors was observed for about 5% of naive CD4, under 4% of naive CD8, 2% to 2.5% of memory CD4, and around 0.4% of memory CD8 clonotypes. Compared with non-shared clonotypes, the clonotypes found in all four sorted-subset donors had higher generation probabilities. Rarefaction of sorted-subset datasets indicated incomplete sequencing despite the large sequencing depth. Pairwise subsampling led to the expectation that sequencing depth would affect the degree of clonotype sharing among donors. Larger estimated clonotype richness was generally found for naive subsets than for memory subsets.

The germline V gene gives CDR1 as SGHRS and CDR2 as YFSETQ. Including cysteine and phenylalanine, the CDR3 has 16 amino acids. Just CDR3 DNA is preserved here, 48 bases in frame from base 1. V and J lose 4 bases and 1 base, and a span of 15 bases separates them. Using the deep immunoSEQ assay, multiplex PCR amplified TCR CDR3 regions from genomic DNA. For each cell subset, the extracted genomic DNA was distributed evenly across all wells of several immunoSEQ 96-well plates, and each plate served as one replicate. For sorted subsets, each replicate PCR was loaded with roughly 200 ng genomic DNA, equivalent to approximately 27,000 T cell genomes. Purified libraries were quantified with a Qubit 3.0 fluorometer, sized on a Bioanalyzer 2100, and re-quantified with the KAPA Library Quantification kit. A separate single-read 150-cycle Illumina NextSeq 550 flow cell was used to sequence each immunoSEQ 96-well plate. The authors' analysis ran thus. Because the immunoSEQ output held only junctional sequences and lacked quality scores, the filtering could not match the filtering applied to full-length reads. To assign V/J genes and CDR3, sequences were annotated using PyIR, a Python wrapper for IgBLAST v1.9, with IMGT germline references. Reads with weak V/J assignments (E-value above 1e-6), missing CDR3, stop codons, out-of-frame junctions, or ambiguous translated residues were removed. A V3J clonotype was defined by an identical inferred V gene, J gene, and CDR3 amino acid sequence. The percentage overlap between two repertoires was calculated by dividing the number of shared unique clonotypes by the size of the smaller repertoire. Three approaches were used to assess repertoire richness: RTK rarefaction, the Chao1 estimator, and Recon v2.1 estimates of unobserved clonotypes. OLGA was used to compute generation probabilities for all TCRbeta clonotypes that the gDNA method yielded from a handful of donors. TCRdb obtained this table from immuneACCESS and retained in-frame rearrangements with V and J assigned. These tables miss some clones; where compared with another copy, unresolved V genes account for less than half of the shortfall, and the remainder is unexplained. From that table come the V and J calls and clone size; the DNA was used to work out D and trimming. For this sample there are roughly 2 million clones; around 95% appear just once. More than 0.1% of the sample is in the top ten clones.

The source material was naive CD4+ T cells sorted from blood. Read against the paper, the sample's cell subset or site label means: CD45RA+ positively selected. The TCR sequence derives from a man between 18 and 29 years old in good health. The chain is assembled from TRBV5-1 and TRBJ2-1; the D gene is possibly TRBD1, with 8 bases matching. The CDR3 has the sequence CASSKLQGGSYNEQFF. Read as DNA, the sequence is TGCGCCAGCAGCAAATTACAGGGGGGGTCCTACAATGAGCAGTTCTTC.